The sequence of this TCR beta chain was determined in a study of tumor-infiltrating lymphocytes in primary liver carcinoma. Study details: Men as well as women, aged 30 to 69 years, made up the patients.

Total RNA (around 500 ng) served as template for TCR beta cDNA synthesis primed by a constant-region primer. Nested multiplex PCR, run for three rounds with slightly modified ARM-PCR, yielded TCR beta libraries. The first two PCR rounds used TRBV1-TRBV30 forward primers with a C-beta reverse primer, 10 cycles each. TCRdb re-analysed the multiplex PCR reads in MiXCR, keeping a single row per CDR3 protein. The sample consists of some 38,000 distinct CDR3 sequences, roughly 80% of them appearing once. The CDR3 covers 13 residues. Germline loops: CDR1 MRHNA, CDR2 SNTAGT. Co-extracted RNA and DNA came from about 20-30 mg of unsorted bulk tissue. Each tumor sample had over 85% viable tumor cells. This clonotype was detected a few times. One end of the junction fails to match germline, which may point to a read error.

The receptor comes from a man aged 40-49 years with primary liver carcinoma and hepatitis B virus infection. The gene calls are TRBV6-4 and TRBJ1-1; D is perhaps TRBD1 (6 bases). Sequencing was performed on liver tumor tissue from sampling region 4. The subset denotes: tumor region T4, right-lateral pole. The CDR3 nucleotides are TGTGTCAGCAGTGACGGTGCTGGGGGGCCGGCTTTCTTT. Its translation is CVSSDGAGGPAFF.